Sequencing of this TCR beta chain was carried out in a study of CD4+ T cells in melanoma (dated by TCRdb to the early 2020s). About the full investigation: Neoantigen-specific CD4+ T cells in human melanoma were investigated in the study. Results and caveats for the whole study, not just this receptor: According to the report, neoantigen-specific CD4+ T cells in melanoma displayed diverse differentiation states. Neoantigen-specific CD4+ T cells were reported to be correlated with the function of CD8+ T cells, macrophages and B cells.

The donors were people with melanoma. Libraries were constructed by the immunoSEQ multiplex PCR assay. Entries here come from immuneACCESS through TCRdb and include only in-frame sequences with V and J called. Some clones fail to appear in such tables; in the studies checked, an unresolved V gene covers under half of the shortfall, and the cause of the remainder is unknown. For this sample the table gives more than 8,000 clones, of which around 70% were detected only once. The top ten constitute around 24% of the sample. A note on this clone: Its cognate antigen has yet to be identified. Base qualities are not provided; no much larger clone lies one nucleotide away.

From a lookup of the germline V gene, CDR1 and CDR2 are MNHNS and SASEGT. The CDR3 contains 16 residues, cysteine and phenylalanine counted. Of all the DNA, just the CDR3 is kept, 48 bases in frame from base 1. Cut back by 1 base and 0 bases, the V and J ends lie 11 bases apart. The receptor was derived from a human donor with melanoma. The receptor chain draws on TRBV6-1 and TRBJ2-3; confidence is insufficient to name the D gene. Specimen: cells from a culture (not recorded whether cultured in vitro). In nucleotides, the sequence is TGTGCCAGCAGTGAAGGAAATCCGACAAGCACAGATACGCAGTATTTT. This is translated as CASSEGNPTSTDTQYF.